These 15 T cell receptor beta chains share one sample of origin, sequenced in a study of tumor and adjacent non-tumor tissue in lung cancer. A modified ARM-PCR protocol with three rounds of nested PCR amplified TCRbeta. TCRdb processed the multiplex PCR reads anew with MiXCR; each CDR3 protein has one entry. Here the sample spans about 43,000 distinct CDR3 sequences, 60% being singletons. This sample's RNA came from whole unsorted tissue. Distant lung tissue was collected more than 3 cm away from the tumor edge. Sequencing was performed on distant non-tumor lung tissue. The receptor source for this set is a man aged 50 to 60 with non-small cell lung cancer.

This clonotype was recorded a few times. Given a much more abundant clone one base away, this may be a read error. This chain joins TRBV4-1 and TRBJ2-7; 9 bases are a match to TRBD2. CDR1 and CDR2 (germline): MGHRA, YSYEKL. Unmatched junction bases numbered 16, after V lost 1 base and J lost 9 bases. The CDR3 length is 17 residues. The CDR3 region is CASSQVMVAGGFHGQYF. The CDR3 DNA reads TGCGCCAGCAGCCAAGTGATGGTCGCGGGAGGGTTCCACGGGCAGTACTTC.

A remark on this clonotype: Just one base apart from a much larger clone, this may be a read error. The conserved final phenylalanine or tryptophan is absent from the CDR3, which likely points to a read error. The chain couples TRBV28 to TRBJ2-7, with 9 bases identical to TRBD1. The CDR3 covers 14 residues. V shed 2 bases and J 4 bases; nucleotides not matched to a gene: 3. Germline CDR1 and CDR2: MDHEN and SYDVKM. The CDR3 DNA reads TGTGCCAGCAGTTTAGCAGACAGGGGGTACGAGCAGTACCTC. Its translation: CASSLADRGYEQYL.

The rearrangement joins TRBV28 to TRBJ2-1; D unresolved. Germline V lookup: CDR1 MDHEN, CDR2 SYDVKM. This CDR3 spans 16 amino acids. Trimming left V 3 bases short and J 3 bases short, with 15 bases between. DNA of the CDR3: TGTGCCAGCAGTTTGTTCGAACATGGGGACTACAATGAGCAGTTCTTC. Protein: CASSLFEHGDYNEQFF. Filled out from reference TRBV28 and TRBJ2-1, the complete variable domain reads DVKVTQSSRYLVKRTGEKVFLECVQDMDHENMFWYRQDPGLGLRLIYFSYDVKMKEKGDIPEGYSVSREKKERFSLILESASTNQTSMYLCASSLFEHGDYNEQFFGPGTRLTVL.

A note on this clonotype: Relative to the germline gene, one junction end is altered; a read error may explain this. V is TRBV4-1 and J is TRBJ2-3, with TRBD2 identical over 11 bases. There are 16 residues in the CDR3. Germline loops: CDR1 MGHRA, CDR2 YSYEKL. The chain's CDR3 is CVSSPGGLADTDTQYF. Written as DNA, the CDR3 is TGTGTCAGCAGCCCGGGGGGACTAGCGGACACAGATACGCAGTATTTT.

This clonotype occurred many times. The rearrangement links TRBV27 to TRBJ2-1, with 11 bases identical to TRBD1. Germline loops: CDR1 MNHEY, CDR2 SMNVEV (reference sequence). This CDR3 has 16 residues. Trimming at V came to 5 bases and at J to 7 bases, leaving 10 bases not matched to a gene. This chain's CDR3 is CASSGPDRGRWNEQFF. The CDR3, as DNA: TGTGCCAGCAGTGGCCCGGACAGGGGGCGGTGGAATGAGCAGTTCTTC.

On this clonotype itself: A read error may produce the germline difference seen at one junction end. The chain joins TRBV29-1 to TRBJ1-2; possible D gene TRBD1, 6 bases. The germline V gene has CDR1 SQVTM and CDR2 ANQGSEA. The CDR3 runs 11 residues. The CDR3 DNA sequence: TGTAGCGGATCGGACAGCTATGACTACGCCTTC. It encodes CSGSDSYDYAF.

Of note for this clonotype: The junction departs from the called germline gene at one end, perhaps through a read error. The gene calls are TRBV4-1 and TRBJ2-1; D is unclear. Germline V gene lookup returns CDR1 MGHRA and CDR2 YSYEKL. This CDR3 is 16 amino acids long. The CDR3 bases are TGTGCCAGCAGCCAAAAGGGAAGGAGCTCCTACGATGAGCAGTTCTTC. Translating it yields CASSQKGRSSYDEQFF.

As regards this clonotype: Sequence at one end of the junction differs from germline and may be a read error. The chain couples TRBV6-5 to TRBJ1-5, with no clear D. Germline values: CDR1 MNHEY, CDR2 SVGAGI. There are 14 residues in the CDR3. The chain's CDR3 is CAGSPVRGRGPKHF. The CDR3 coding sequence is TGTGCCGGCAGTCCCGTTCGGGGTAGAGGGCCCAAGCATTTT.

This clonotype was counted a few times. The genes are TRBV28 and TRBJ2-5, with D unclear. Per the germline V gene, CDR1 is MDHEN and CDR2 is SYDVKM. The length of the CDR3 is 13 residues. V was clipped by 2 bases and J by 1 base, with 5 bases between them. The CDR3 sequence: CASSLVAQETQYF. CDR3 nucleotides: TGTGCCAGCAGTTTAGTTGCCCAAGAGACCCAGTACTTC. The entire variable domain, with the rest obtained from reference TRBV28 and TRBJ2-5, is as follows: DVKVTQSSRYLVKRTGEKVFLECVQDMDHENMFWYRQDPGLGLRLIYFSYDVKMKEKGDIPEGYSVSREKKERFSLILESASTNQTSMYLCASSLVAQETQYFGPGTRLLVL.

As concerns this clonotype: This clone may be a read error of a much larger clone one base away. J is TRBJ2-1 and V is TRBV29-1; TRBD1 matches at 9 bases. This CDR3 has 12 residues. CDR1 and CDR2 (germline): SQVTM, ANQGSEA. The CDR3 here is CNTGTGIPEQFF. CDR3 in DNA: TGCAACACCGGGACAGGGATTCCTGAGCAGTTCTTC.

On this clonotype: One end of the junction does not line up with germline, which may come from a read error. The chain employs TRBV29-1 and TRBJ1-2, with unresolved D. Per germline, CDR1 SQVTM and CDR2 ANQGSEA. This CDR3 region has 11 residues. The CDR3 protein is CRVEQYYGYTF. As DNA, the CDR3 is TGCAGAGTTGAGCAATACTATGGCTACACCTTC.

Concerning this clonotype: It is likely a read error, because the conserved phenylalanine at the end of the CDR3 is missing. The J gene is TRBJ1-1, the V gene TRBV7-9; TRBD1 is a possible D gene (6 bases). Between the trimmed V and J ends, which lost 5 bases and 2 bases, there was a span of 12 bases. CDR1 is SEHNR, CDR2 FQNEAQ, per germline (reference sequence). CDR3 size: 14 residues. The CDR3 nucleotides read TGTGCCAGCAGCCGACAGGTCTTAAACACTGAAGCTTTCCTT. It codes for CASSRQVLNTEAFL.

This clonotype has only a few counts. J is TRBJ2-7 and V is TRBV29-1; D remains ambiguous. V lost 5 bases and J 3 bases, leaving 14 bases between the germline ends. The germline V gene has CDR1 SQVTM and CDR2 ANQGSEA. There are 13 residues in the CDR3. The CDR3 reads CSVPASGNYEQYF. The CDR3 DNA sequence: TGCAGCGTTCCCGCCAGTGGGAACTACGAGCAGTACTTC.

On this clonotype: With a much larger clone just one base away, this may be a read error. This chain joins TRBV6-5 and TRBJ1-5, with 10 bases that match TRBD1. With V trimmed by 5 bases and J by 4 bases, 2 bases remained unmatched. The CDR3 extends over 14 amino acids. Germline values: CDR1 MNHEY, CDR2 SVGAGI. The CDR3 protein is CASSRDRGNQPQHF. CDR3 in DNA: TGTGCCAGCAGTAGGGACAGGGGAAATCAGCCCCAGCATTTT.

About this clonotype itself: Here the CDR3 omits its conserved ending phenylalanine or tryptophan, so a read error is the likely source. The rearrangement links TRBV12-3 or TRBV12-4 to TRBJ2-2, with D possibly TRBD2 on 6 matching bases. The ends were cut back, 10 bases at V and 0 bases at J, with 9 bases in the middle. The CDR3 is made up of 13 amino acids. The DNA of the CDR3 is TGTGCCACCCGGGACTCGAACACCGGGGAGCTGTTTATT. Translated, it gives CATRDSNTGELFI.